Following are 24 T cell receptor beta chains from one sample sequenced in a study of blood T cell repertoires in COVID-19. Measured with immunoSEQ multiplex PCR; TCRdb has only the in-frame clones, and not every one. The data show around 250,000 clones, about 87% seen once. The sequenced sample consisted of PBMCs or T cells enriched from blood (not recorded which). These receptors all stem from a middle-aged woman with acute COVID-19.

The chain uses TRBV19 and TRBJ1-5; 8 bases agree with TRBD1. Germline assignment: CDR1 LNHDA and CDR2 SQIVND (reference sequence). Losses at the gene ends were 6 bases for V and 2 bases for J; bases not matched to a gene: 3. The CDR3 consists of 14 residues. CDR3 amino acids: CASSDRGRNQPQHF. The CDR3 nucleotides are TGTGCCAGTAGCGACAGGGGCCGCAATCAGCCCCAGCATTTT.

The V gene is TRBV20-1, the J gene TRBJ1-1; a possible D gene is TRBD1 (6 bases). This CDR3 has 10 amino acids. With 8 bases removed from V and 5 bases from J, the gap between germline ends came to 9 bases. Looked up from germline, CDR1 is DFQATT and CDR2 is SNEGSKA (reference sequence). The CDR3 is CSTQGTEAFF. The CDR3 nucleotides are TGCAGTACACAGGGTACTGAAGCTTTCTTT.

The V and J genes are TRBV19 and TRBJ1-6, with 8 bases lining up with TRBD1. Per germline, CDR1 LNHDA and CDR2 SQIVND (reference sequence). The V segment lost 8 bases and the J segment 3 bases; nucleotides outside the gene matches: 3. This CDR3 contains 14 residues. CDR3 amino acids: CASQDRDYNSPLHF. Here the CDR3 DNA reads TGTGCCAGTCAGGACAGGGACTATAATTCACCCCTCCACTTT.

The rearrangement joins TRBV29-1 to TRBJ1-2; the D gene is possibly TRBD1 (6 bases). V was cut by 6 bases and J by 2 bases, with 13 bases left in between. Per the germline V gene, CDR1 is SQVTM and CDR2 is ANQGSEA. The CDR3 runs 13 residues. The CDR3 loop is CSVRQDPNYGYTF. CDR3 DNA: TGCAGCGTGCGACAGGATCCGAACTATGGCTACACCTTC.

The chain is built from TRBV13 and TRBJ1-5; D gene unclear. CDR1 and CDR2 from the germline V gene are PRHDT and FYEKMQ (reference sequence). This CDR3 region has 12 residues. Trimming stripped 8 bases from V and 4 bases from J, with 9 bases between. CDR3 sequence reads: CASPSANQPQHF. The DNA of the CDR3 is TGTGCCAGCCCATCTGCGAATCAGCCCCAGCATTTT.

This rearrangement joins TRBV19 to TRBJ1-4, with D uncertain. V was pared by 6 bases and J by 13 bases, with 15 bases between. This CDR3 is 12 amino acids long. Looked up from germline, CDR1 is LNHDA and CDR2 is SQIVND (reference sequence). DNA for the CDR3: TGTGCCAGTAGACAACATGGTGATGGACTGTTTTTT. This sequence encodes CASRQHGDGLFF.

The chain recombines TRBV7-9 with TRBJ1-1; TRBD1 agrees at 7 bases. The CDR3 loop spans 16 amino acids. With V trimmed by 4 bases and J by 4 bases, 12 bases remained unmatched. The germline gives CDR1 SEHNR, CDR2 FQNEAQ (reference sequence). This CDR3 reads CASSSRGGARATEAFF. The DNA of the CDR3 is TGTGCCAGCAGCTCAAGAGGGGGCGCAAGGGCCACTGAAGCTTTCTTT.

The chain couples TRBV19 to TRBJ2-1; 10 positions match TRBD2. The ends lost 6 bases at V and 10 bases at J; junction bases unmatched: 15. This CDR3 has 16 amino acids. The germline V gene has CDR1 LNHDA and CDR2 SQIVND (reference sequence). This CDR3 reads CASRGTGTSDFGEQFF. In nucleotides, the CDR3 is TGTGCCAGTAGGGGAACCGGGACTAGCGACTTTGGGGAGCAGTTCTTC. The variable domain in full, with the rest retrieved from reference TRBV19 and TRBJ2-1, is DGGITQSPKYLFRKEGQNVTLSCEQNLNHDAMYWYRQDPGQGLRLIYYSQIVNDFQKGDIAEGYSVSREKKESFPLTVTSAQKNPTAFYLCASRGTGTSDFGEQFFGPGTRLTVL.

CDR3 amino acids: CASSIGGENHEQFF. CDR3 DNA: TGTGCCAGTAGTATAGGCGGGGAGAACCATGAGCAGTTCTTC. This chain connects TRBV19 to TRBJ2-1, with D perhaps TRBD2 (6 bases). The CDR3 runs 14 residues. In germline, CDR1 is LNHDA, CDR2 SQIVND (reference sequence). The V end was cut by 1 base, the J end by 8 bases, with 12 bases between.

This clone was seen just once. The rearrangement links TRBV28 to TRBJ2-1; D remains ambiguous. From germline, CDR1 is MDHEN and CDR2 SYDVKM. The CDR3 is 13 residues long. Between the trimmed V and J ends, which lost 2 bases and 2 bases, there was a span of 4 bases. CDR3 DNA: TGTGCCAGCAGTTTAGGCCCCTACAATGAGCAGTTCTTC. Its protein product is CASSLGPYNEQFF.

The chain couples TRBV24-1 to TRBJ2-5; perhaps TRBD2 as D (5 bases). V lost 10 bases and J 5 bases, leaving 16 bases between the germline ends. The CDR3 sequence is 13 residues long. Germline V gives CDR1 KGHDR, CDR2 SFDVKD. The CDR3 sequence is CATKGWGVETQYF. CDR3 in DNA: TGTGCCACTAAGGGCTGGGGAGTGGAGACCCAGTACTTC.

V is TRBV9 and J is TRBJ2-3; tentatively, D is TRBD2 (5 bases). CDR1 SGDLS and CDR2 YYNGEE come from the germline V gene. The V end was cut by 3 bases, the J end by 0 bases, with 11 bases between. This CDR3 comprises 15 residues. CDR3 nucleotide sequence: TGTGCCAGCAGCGGAGGGATCTCTAGCACAGATACGCAGTATTTT. It specifies CASSGGISSTDTQYF.

This chain joins TRBV28 and TRBJ1-2; 7 bases agree with TRBD1. Germline assignment: CDR1 MDHEN and CDR2 SYDVKM. CDR3 length: 14 amino acids. J was trimmed by 6 bases and V by 10 bases; bases with no gene match: 14. CDR3 coding DNA: TGTGCCATACCCACAGGGGCAAATAGGGATGGCTACACCTTC. Its translation is CAIPTGANRDGYTF.

The count of this clone is one. CDR3 DNA: TGTGCCACCAGTGATCGGACAGGGGGAGAGACCCAGTACTTC. Translating gives CATSDRTGGETQYF. This chain joins TRBV24-1 and TRBJ2-5, with 10 bases that match TRBD1. Trimming removed 3 bases from V and 4 bases from J; junction bases left unmatched: 1. Germline values: CDR1 KGHDR, CDR2 SFDVKD. The CDR3 is 14 amino acids.

The chain couples TRBV27 to TRBJ1-2, with D perhaps matching TRBD1 (5 bases). Germline CDR1 reads MNHEY; CDR2 reads SMNVEV (reference sequence). This CDR3 has 13 amino acids. The V and J ends lost 11 bases and 4 bases respectively, with 17 bases between them. The CDR3 is CASGETLSYGYTF. CDR3 bases: TGTGCCTCGGGGGAGACCCTAAGCTATGGCTACACCTTC.

The chain joins TRBV6-2 or TRBV6-3 to TRBJ1-5; D might be TRBD1 (5 bases). CDR3 size: 14 residues. Germline V gives CDR1 MNHEY, CDR2 SVGEGT. V lost 6 bases, J lost 1 base, and 10 bases lay in between. The CDR3 DNA sequence: TGTGCCAGCAGCCAGACAGCAAGCAATCAGCCCCAGCATTTT. Translated: CASSQTASNQPQHF.

The rearrangement joins TRBV29-1 to TRBJ1-1; maybe TRBD1 (6 bases). V was trimmed by 7 bases and J by 0 bases, leaving 12 bases between them. The CDR3 consists of 13 residues. From germline, CDR1 is SQVTM and CDR2 ANQGSEA. The CDR3 loop is CSALTGVNTEAFF. The CDR3 DNA is TGCAGCGCCCTGACAGGCGTGAACACTGAAGCTTTCTTT.

This sequence joins TRBV5-8 and TRBJ2-3; TRBD1 matches at 7 bases. The V gene end was trimmed by 2 bases and the J gene end by 0 bases; junction bases not matched to a gene: 3. This CDR3 has 15 amino acids. Germline CDR1 and CDR2: SGHTS and YDEGEE. CDR3 residues: CASSLPGQSTDTQYF. As DNA, the CDR3 is TGTGCCAGCAGCTTACCGGGACAGAGCACAGATACGCAGTATTTT.

The chain carries TRBV24-1 and TRBJ2-1, with D tentatively TRBD2 (6 bases). The CDR3 runs 13 residues. Trimming cost V 9 bases and J 4 bases, with 12 bases left between them. Germline lookup yields CDR1 KGHDR and CDR2 SFDVKD. The CDR3 bases are TGTGCCACCTCCCGGGGGAGGTACAATGAGCAGTTCTTC. Translated: CATSRGRYNEQFF.

The rearrangement joins TRBV30 to TRBJ1-4; maybe TRBD1 (6 bases). CDR3 length: 14 residues. V was pared by 5 bases and J by 4 bases, with 14 bases between. Germline V gene data show CDR1 as GTSNPN and CDR2 as SVGIG (reference sequence). This CDR3 reads CAWAYREGNEKLFF. The CDR3, as DNA: TGTGCCTGGGCTTACAGGGAGGGTAATGAAAAACTGTTTTTT.

The chain carries TRBV9 and TRBJ1-3; tentatively, D is TRBD1 (5 bases). The V gene lost 0 bases and the J gene lost 3 bases, with 10 bases spanning the gap. The CDR3 consists of 15 residues. Germline values: CDR1 SGDLS, CDR2 YYNGEE. CDR3 in DNA: TGTGCCAGCAGCGTAGACGGGGGTAGTGGAAACACCATATATTTT. This codes for CASSVDGGSGNTIYF.

The rearrangement uses TRBV9 and TRBJ2-1; D gene uncertain. The CDR3 has 13 amino acids. Deletions cut 3 bases from V and 3 bases from J, with 7 bases between. Germline values: CDR1 SGDLS, CDR2 YYNGEE. CDR3 bases: TGTGCCAGCAGCGGACTGAGCTACAATGAGCAGTTCTTC. Translated: CASSGLSYNEQFF.

This clone came up once. The rearrangement uses TRBV10-2 and TRBJ1-3; 8 nucleotides line up with TRBD1. V was clipped by 2 bases and J by 5 bases; unmatched bases: 5. The CDR3 runs 15 residues. Germline V lookup: CDR1 WSHSY, CDR2 SAAADI. CDR3 nucleotide sequence: TGCGCCAGCAGTGAGGGCGACAGGGGCCGAAACACCATATATTTT. Amino acid sequence: CASSEGDRGRNTIYF.

The chain employs TRBV4-1 and TRBJ2-3, with a weak D call TRBD1 (5 bases). With 4 bases removed from V and 11 bases from J, the gap between germline ends came to 16 bases. Germline-derived CDR1 and CDR2 are MGHRA and YSYEKL. The CDR3 runs to 13 residues. In nucleotides, the CDR3 is TGCGCCAGCAGCCTCCAGGGCGCTGGGGTGCAGTATTTT. Amino acid sequence: CASSLQGAGVQYF.